These 3 T cell receptor beta chains came from one sample sequenced in a study of vaccination and CD4 T cells after COVID-19. Specified treatment: roughly 10-day PBMC culture with coronavirus spike peptide pools or control peptides (ViraFEST assay). The antigens of these receptors remain unknown. Sequencing of cultured CD4+ T cell DNA used the Oncomine TCR Beta short-read assay. MiXCR, run by TCRdb on the PCR reads, gives a single entry per CDR3 protein. The sample shows some 18,000 distinct CDR3 sequences, around 60% of them seen only once. The specimen was CD4+ T cells from blood, cultured in vitro. Receptors originate from a human donor who had recovered from COVID-19.

The V gene is TRBV4-1, the J gene TRBJ2-6, with D hard to call. The CDR3 sequence is 16 residues long. Trimming removed 2 bases from V and 3 bases from J, with 11 bases in between. CDR1 and CDR2 from the germline V gene are MGHRA and YSYEKL. The CDR3 sequence is CASSQHYRVGANVLTF. The CDR3 DNA reads as TGCGCCAGCAGCCAACATTACCGGGTTGGGGCCAACGTCCTGACTTTC.

Only one count was recorded for this clonotype. CDR3 nucleotides: TGTGCCAGCAGCTTGGTTGGGGCTAGCGGGAGTTTTGATACGCAGTATTTT. Translated, it gives CASSLVGASGSFDTQYF. This chain joins TRBV5-5 and TRBJ2-3; TRBD2 matches 10 bases. Germline V gives CDR1 SGHKS, CDR2 YYEKEE (reference sequence). The CDR3 totals 17 residues. The J segment lost 6 bases and the V segment lost 0 bases, leaving 10 bases of the junction unmatched. Using reference TRBV5-5 and TRBJ2-3 for the parts outside the CDR3, the full variable domain is DAGVTQSPTHLIKTRGQQVTLRCSPISGHKSVSWYQQVLGQGPQFIFQYYEKEERGRGNFPDRFSARQFPNYSSELNVNALLLGDSALYLCASSLVGASGSFDTQYFGPGTRLTVL.

The chain combines TRBV2 with TRBJ2-7, with TRBD1 identical over 10 bases. This CDR3 has 15 residues. V lost 9 bases to trimming and J lost 5 bases; unmatched junction nucleotides: 13. Germline V gene sequence: CDR1 SNHLY, CDR2 FYNNEI. The CDR3 DNA reads as TGTGCCAGTTACGCCTCCGGGACAGGGGACCACGAGCAGTACTTC. The encoded protein is CASYASGTGDHEQYF.